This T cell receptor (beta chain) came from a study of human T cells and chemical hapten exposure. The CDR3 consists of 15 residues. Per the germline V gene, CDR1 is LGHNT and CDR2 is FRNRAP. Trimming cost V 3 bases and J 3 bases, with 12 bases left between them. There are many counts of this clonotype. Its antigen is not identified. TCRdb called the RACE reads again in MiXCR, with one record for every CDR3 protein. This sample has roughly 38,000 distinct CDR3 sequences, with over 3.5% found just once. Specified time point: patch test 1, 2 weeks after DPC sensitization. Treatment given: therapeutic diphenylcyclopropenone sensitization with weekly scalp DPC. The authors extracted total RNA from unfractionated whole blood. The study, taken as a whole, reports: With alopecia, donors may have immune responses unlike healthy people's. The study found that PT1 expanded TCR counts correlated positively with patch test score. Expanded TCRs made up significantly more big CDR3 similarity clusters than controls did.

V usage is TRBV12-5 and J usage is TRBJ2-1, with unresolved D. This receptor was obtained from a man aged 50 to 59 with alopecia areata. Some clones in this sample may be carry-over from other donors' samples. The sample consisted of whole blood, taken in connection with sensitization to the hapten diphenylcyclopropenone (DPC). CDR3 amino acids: CASGLGSSFYNEQFF. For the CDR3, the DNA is TGTGCTAGTGGTTTAGGTTCAAGTTTCTACAATGAGCAGTTCTTC.